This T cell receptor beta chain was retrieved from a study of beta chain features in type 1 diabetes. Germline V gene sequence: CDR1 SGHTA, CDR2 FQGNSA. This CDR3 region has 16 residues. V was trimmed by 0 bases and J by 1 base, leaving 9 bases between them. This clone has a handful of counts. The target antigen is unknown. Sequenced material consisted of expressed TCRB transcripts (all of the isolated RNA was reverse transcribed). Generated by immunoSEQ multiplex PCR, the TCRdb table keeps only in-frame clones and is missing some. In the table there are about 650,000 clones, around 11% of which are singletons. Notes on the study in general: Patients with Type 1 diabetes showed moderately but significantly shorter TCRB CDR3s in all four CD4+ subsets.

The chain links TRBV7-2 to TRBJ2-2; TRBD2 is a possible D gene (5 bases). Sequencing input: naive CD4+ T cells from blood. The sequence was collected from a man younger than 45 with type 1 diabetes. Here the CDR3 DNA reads TGTGCCAGCAGCTTAGCCTCGGGGAAGAACACCGGGGAGCTGTTTTTT. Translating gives CASSLASGKNTGELFF.